The clone carrying this T cell receptor (beta chain) occurred a few times. Its specificity is unknown. These data are taken from a study of blood T cells in healthy people across ages. Study results and caveats: Donors of long life had a larger count of naive CD4+ cells and greater diversity than aged donors.

Combining a sample-barcoded 5' primer with a J-beta primer mix, a second PCR ran for about 7 to 12 cycles. From the 5' RACE reads, TCRdb called clonotypes with MiXCR, one entry per CDR3 protein. The sample has 1.8 million or so distinct CDR3 sequences, 30% to 40% seen once. The V end was cut by 6 bases, the J end by 3 bases, with 11 bases between. The germline CDR1 and CDR2 sequences are KGHSH and LQKENI. The CDR3 sequence is 13 residues long. The sequencing input was blood. The chain carries TRBV18 and TRBJ1-1, with TRBD1 as a possible D gene (5 bases). The clonotype comes from a human donor in good health. The CDR3 nucleotides read TGTGCCAGCTCTAGAACACAGGACACTGAAGCTTTCTTT. Residues: CASSRTQDTEAFF.